This T cell receptor beta chain was identified in a study of T cells after posttransplantation cyclophosphamide. General study results and limits: Later post-transplant blood repertoires were often dominated by donor CD8+ memory clones.

Trimming took 4 bases from V and 9 from J, leaving 24 bases between them. Germline CDR1 and CDR2: SGHTA and FQGNSA. The CDR3 spans 16 residues. Libraries were prepared by immunoSEQ multiplex PCR; TCRdb keeps only in-frame clonotypes and omits some of them. Of 16,000 or so clones listed, about 91% were seen once; the top ten hold about 0.54%. Concerning this clone itself: What it binds is not known.

Busulfan-fludarabine conditioning, marrow transplant, and cyclophosphamide on days +3 and +4 were administered. The rearrangement uses TRBV7-2 and TRBJ1-2; a possible D gene is TRBD1 (5 bases). Sequences were derived from CD4+ T cells sorted from blood, sampled after allogeneic stem cell transplant with posttransplant cyclophosphamide. The TCR originated in a male patient aged 60-69 years who received an allogeneic stem cell transplant from a related donor and was CMV-positive. Among the T cells, some may be from the graft donor. The CDR3 loop is CASSSQGADIRARYTF. CDR3 nucleotides: TGTGCCAGCAGCTCCCAAGGGGCGGACATTCGGGCCCGCTACACCTTC.